These 15 T cell receptor beta chains originate from one sample sequenced in a study of cytomegalovirus exposure and HLA in healthy donors. The assay was immunoSEQ multiplex PCR, and TCRdb's table has in-frame clones only and misses some. The repertoire holds about 180,000 clones, with 85% as singletons. Sequenced: PBMCs. These receptors all come from a man aged 18 to 30 in good health and CMV-seropositive.

CDR3 sequence: CASSPRQFSSDEQFF. The CDR3, as DNA: TGTGCCAGCAGCCCCAGACAGTTTAGCTCCGATGAGCAGTTCTTC. V usage is TRBV9 and J usage is TRBJ2-1; D is possibly TRBD1 (5 bases). V was cut by 4 bases and J by 8 bases, with 19 bases left in between. Germline V lookup: CDR1 SGDLS, CDR2 YYNGEE. CDR3 length equals 15 residues.

This clone was detected only a few times. The chain is built from TRBV5-1 and TRBJ1-1, with TRBD1 as a possible D gene (5 bases). Germline CDR1 is SGHRS and CDR2 is YFSETQ. The CDR3 totals 13 residues. V dropped 4 bases and J dropped 11 bases, with 18 bases sitting between them. This CDR3 is CASSHGRGSRAFF. Written as DNA, the CDR3 is TGCGCCAGCAGCCACGGGCGGGGGTCGAGGGCTTTCTTT.

The chain uses TRBV6-4 and TRBJ2-1; maybe TRBD1 (6 bases). The germline V and J ends were trimmed by 11 bases and 8 bases, with 19 bases remaining between them. Germline lookup yields CDR1 MRHNA and CDR2 SNTAGT. There are 13 residues in the CDR3. The CDR3 reads CAGQTGLNHEQFF. DNA for the CDR3: TGTGCCGGACAGACGGGGCTTAATCATGAGCAGTTCTTC.

The chain combines TRBV10-3 with TRBJ1-2; 10 positions match TRBD1. CDR1 and CDR2 from the germline V gene are ENHRY and SYGVKD. CDR3 size: 13 residues. V trimming: 6 bases; J trimming: 4 bases; junction bases outside the gene matches: 2. The DNA for the CDR3 is TGTGCCATCAGGGGACAGGGGATCTATGGCTACACCTTC. It is translated as CAIRGQGIYGYTF.

This clone was picked up one time. The chain carries TRBV2 and TRBJ2-3; D is possibly TRBD2 (5 bases). The CDR3 has 18 residues. Trimming left V 0 bases short and J 2 bases short, with 18 bases between. Germline CDR1 is SNHLY and CDR2 is FYNNEI. For the CDR3, the DNA is TGTGCCAGCAGTGAAGCGCTTCGGCTGGACTCACCCACAGATACGCAGTATTTT. Its protein is CASSEALRLDSPTDTQYF.

V usage is TRBV28 and J usage is TRBJ2-7, with TRBD1 identical over 8 bases. Trimming cost V 3 bases and J 4 bases; bases outside gene matches: 8. The germline V gene has CDR1 MDHEN and CDR2 SYDVKM. The CDR3 length is 15 residues. The CDR3 loop is CASSFSTDRAYEQYF. CDR3 nucleotide sequence: TGTGCCAGCAGTTTCTCAACGGACAGGGCGTACGAGCAGTACTTC.

V usage is TRBV9 and J usage is TRBJ2-1, with a weak D call TRBD2 (6 bases). The CDR3 covers 15 residues. Trimming left V 0 bases short and J 3 bases short, with 10 bases between. The germline gives CDR1 SGDLS, CDR2 YYNGEE. The DNA for the CDR3 is TGTGCCAGCAGCGTAGTCCCAGCGGGCTACAATGAGCAGTTCTTC. Translation gives CASSVVPAGYNEQFF.

Turning to this clone: Other DNA sequences within the sample encode an identical CDR3. The chain employs TRBV30 and TRBJ1-1; 7 nucleotides agree with TRBD1. This CDR3 contains 13 residues. Per the germline V gene, CDR1 is GTSNPN and CDR2 is SVGIG (reference sequence). Trimming at V came to 2 bases and at J to 4 bases, leaving 4 bases not matched to a gene. This chain's CDR3 is CAWSRQGGTEAFF. The CDR3 DNA sequence: TGTGCCTGGAGTAGACAGGGAGGCACTGAAGCTTTCTTT.

The genes are TRBV6-1 and TRBJ2-5; TRBD1 agrees at 10 bases. Germline V CDR1 and CDR2: MNHNS, SASEGT. V lost 4 bases to trimming and J lost 4 bases; unmatched junction nucleotides: 3. This CDR3 has 14 amino acids. The CDR3 DNA reads as TGTGCCAGCAGTGCGGGACAGGGGAGAGAGACCCAGTACTTC. Translation gives CASSAGQGRETQYF.

V is TRBV19 and J is TRBJ1-5; TRBD1 aligns across 8 bases. The length of the CDR3 is 18 residues. Trimming removed 5 bases from V and 5 bases from J; junction bases left unmatched: 17. Looked up from germline, CDR1 is LNHDA and CDR2 is SQIVND (reference sequence). CDR3 in amino acids: CASSSRQGRFSGDQPQHF. CDR3 nucleotide sequence: TGTGCCAGTAGTTCCAGACAGGGGAGGTTTAGTGGGGATCAGCCCCAGCATTTT.

The rearrangement uses TRBV28 and TRBJ1-1; the D is unclear. This CDR3 comprises 14 residues. Trimming stripped 5 bases from V and 5 bases from J, with 15 bases between. Germline V gives CDR1 MDHEN, CDR2 SYDVKM. CDR3 region: CASSITGSGTEAFF. CDR3 sequence (DNA): TGTGCCAGCAGTATTACCGGGTCCGGGACTGAAGCTTTCTTT.

The chain employs TRBV19 and TRBJ2-1, with 8 bases lining up with TRBD2. V was clipped by 8 bases and J by 8 bases; unmatched bases: 11. The CDR3 spans 14 residues. CDR1 and CDR2 (germline): LNHDA, SQIVND (reference sequence). The CDR3 here is CASFSGSRIDEQFF. CDR3 DNA sequence: TGTGCCAGTTTCAGCGGGAGTAGGATAGATGAGCAGTTCTTC.

The rearrangement links TRBV28 to TRBJ1-1, with 7 positions matching TRBD1. Germline V lookup: CDR1 MDHEN, CDR2 SYDVKM. V was pared by 3 bases and J by 1 base, with 14 bases of the junction left unmatched. The CDR3 length is 18 residues. Written as DNA, the CDR3 is TGTGCCAGCAGTTTTTTCCCGGTAGACAGGGAGGCGAACACTGAAGCTTTCTTT. This encodes CASSFFPVDREANTEAFF.

The chain couples TRBV2 to TRBJ2-1, with 8 bases identical to TRBD2. V gave up 4 bases and J gave up 3 bases; unmatched junction bases: 5. The CDR3 is 15 amino acids. From germline, CDR1 is SNHLY and CDR2 FYNNEI. The CDR3 DNA is TGTGCCAGCAGTGTAGGGCGGGGGGTCTACAATGAGCAGTTCTTC. This translates into CASSVGRGVYNEQFF.

V and J are TRBV7-9 and TRBJ2-7; 8 positions match TRBD1. Germline CDR1 and CDR2: SEHNR and FQNEAQ (reference sequence). V dropped 5 bases and J dropped 2; count of bases not matched to a gene: 5. The CDR3 is made up of 14 amino acids. The CDR3 DNA sequence: TGTGCCAGCAGCCGATCGGACAGGGCCTACGAGCAGTACTTC. Its protein is CASSRSDRAYEQYF.